The clone carrying this T cell receptor (beta chain) has only a few counts. This sample was taken from a study of beta chain features in type 1 diabetes. Reverse transcription of all isolated RNA meant that expressed TCRB transcripts were sequenced. TCRdb's copy holds only in-frame clones and misses some; the assay was immunoSEQ multiplex PCR. The table lists under 800,000 clones, around a sixth of them singletons. The CDR3 consists of 13 residues. Trimming removed 3 bases from V and 2 bases from J, with 8 bases in between. Germline CDR1 ENHRY, CDR2 SYGVKD. The sequence came from a man aged 18 to 35 in good health. V and J are TRBV10-3 and TRBJ2-7; D ambiguous. What was sequenced was naive CD4+ T cells from blood. The CDR3 DNA reads TGTGCCATCAGTGAAGCAGCCGCCTACGAGCAGTACTTC. Its protein product is CAISEAAAYEQYF.